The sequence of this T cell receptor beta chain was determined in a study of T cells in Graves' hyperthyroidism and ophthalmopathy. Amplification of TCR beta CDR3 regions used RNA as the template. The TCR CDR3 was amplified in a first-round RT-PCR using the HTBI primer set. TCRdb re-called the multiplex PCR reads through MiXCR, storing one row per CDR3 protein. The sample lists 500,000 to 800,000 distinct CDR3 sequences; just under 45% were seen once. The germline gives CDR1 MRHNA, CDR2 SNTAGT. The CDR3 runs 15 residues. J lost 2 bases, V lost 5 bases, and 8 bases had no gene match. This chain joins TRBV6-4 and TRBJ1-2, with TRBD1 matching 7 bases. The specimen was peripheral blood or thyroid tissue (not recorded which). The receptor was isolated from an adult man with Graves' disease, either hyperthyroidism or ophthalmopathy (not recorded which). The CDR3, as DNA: TGTGCCAGCAGTTACCGAGACAGGGTGAACTATGGCTACACCTTC. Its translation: CASSYRDRVNYGYTF.